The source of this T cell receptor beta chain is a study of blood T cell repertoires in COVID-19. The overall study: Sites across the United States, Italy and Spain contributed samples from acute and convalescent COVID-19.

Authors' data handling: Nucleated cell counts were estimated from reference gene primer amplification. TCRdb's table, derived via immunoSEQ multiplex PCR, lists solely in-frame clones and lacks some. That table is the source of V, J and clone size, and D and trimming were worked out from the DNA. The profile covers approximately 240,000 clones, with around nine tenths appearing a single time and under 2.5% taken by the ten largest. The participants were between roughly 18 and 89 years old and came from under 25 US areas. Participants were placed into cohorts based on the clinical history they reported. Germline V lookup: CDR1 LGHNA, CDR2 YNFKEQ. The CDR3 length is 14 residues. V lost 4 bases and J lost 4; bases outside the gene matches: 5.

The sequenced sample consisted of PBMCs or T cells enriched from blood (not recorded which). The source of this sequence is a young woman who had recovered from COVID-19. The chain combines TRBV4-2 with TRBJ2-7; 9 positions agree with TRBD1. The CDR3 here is CASSRDRGVYEQYF. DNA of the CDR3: TGTGCCAGCAGCCGAGACAGGGGGGTATACGAGCAGTACTTC.